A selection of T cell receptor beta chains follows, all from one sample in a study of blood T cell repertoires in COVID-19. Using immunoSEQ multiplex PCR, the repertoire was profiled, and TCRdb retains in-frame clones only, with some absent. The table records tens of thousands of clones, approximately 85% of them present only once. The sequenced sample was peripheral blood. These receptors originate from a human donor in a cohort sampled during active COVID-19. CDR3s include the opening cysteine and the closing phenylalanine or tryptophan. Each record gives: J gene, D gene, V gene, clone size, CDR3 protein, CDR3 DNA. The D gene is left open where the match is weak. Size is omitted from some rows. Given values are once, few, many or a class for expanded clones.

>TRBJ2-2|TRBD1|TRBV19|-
CASRTGGSNTGELFF
TGTGCCAGTAGGACAGGGGGCTCGAACACCGGGGAGCTGTTTTTT
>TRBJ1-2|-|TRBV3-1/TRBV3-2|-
CASSQNREGGYTF
TGTGCCAGCAGCCAAAACAGGGAGGGCGGCTACACCTTC
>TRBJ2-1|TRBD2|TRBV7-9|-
CASSSTPGLGSYNEQFF
TGTGCCAGCAGCTCTACACCGGGACTAGGCTCCTACAATGAGCAGTTCTTC
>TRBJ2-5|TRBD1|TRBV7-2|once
CASSLVGLGTGGQETQYF
TGTGCCAGCAGCTTAGTAGGTCTTGGGACAGGGGGCCAAGAGACCCAGTACTTC
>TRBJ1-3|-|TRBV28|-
CASTPGGRLSGNTIYF
TGTGCCAGCACCCCGGGGGGGAGGTTGTCTGGAAACACCATATATTTT
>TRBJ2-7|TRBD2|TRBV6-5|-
CASTGRGLAYEQYF
TGTGCCAGCACCGGAAGAGGACTAGCTTACGAGCAGTACTTC
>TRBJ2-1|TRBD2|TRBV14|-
CASSQQRGGWNEQFF
TGTGCCAGCAGCCAGCAGCGGGGGGGTTGGAATGAGCAGTTCTTC
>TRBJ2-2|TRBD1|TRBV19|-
CASSMDFRGPGELFF
TGTGCCAGTAGTATGGATTTCAGGGGGCCCGGGGAGCTGTTTTTT
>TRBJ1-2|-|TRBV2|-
CASTGGNWYGYTF
TGTGCCAGCACTGGGGGGAATTGGTATGGCTACACCTTC
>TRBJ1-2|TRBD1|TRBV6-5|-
CASSYGTGANYGYTF
TGTGCCAGCAGTTACGGGACAGGGGCTAACTATGGCTACACCTTC
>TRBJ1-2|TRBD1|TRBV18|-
CASSPPRTGAPYGYTF
TGTGCCAGCTCACCACCGAGGACAGGGGCCCCCTATGGCTACACCTTC
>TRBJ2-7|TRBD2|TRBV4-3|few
CASSQRLAGVPSEQYF
TGCGCCAGCAGCCAACGACTAGCGGGGGTACCTTCCGAGCAGTACTTC
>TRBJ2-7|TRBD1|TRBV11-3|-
CASSRGQGAYEQYF
TGTGCCAGCAGCCGAGGACAGGGGGCCTACGAGCAGTACTTC
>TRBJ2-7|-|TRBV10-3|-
CAISGGSQGTNSYEQYF
TGTGCCATCAGTGGGGGGTCGCAGGGGACTAACTCCTACGAGCAGTACTTC
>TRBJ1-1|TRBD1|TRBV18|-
CASSPGTGENTEAFF
TGTGCCAGCTCACCCGGGACAGGGGAGAACACTGAAGCTTTCTTT
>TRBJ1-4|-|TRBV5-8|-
CASSFGGVGEKLFF
TGTGCCAGCAGCTTTGGGGGCGTCGGTGAAAAACTGTTTTTT